This T cell receptor beta chain was observed in a study of shared clonotypes between healthy human individuals. General study findings and limits: Clonotype sharing across a few donors was observed for roughly 5% of naive CD4 clonotypes.

Naive-designated CD8 cells lacked CD45RO, were positively enriched for CCR7, and omitted terminally differentiated effector memory CD45RA+ cells. Donors included only healthy HIV-negative adults lacking recent acute infections or vaccinations. With respect to this clone: Its cognate antigen is unknown. The same CDR3 can be traced to other DNA sequences in this sample.

Here immunoSEQ multiplex PCR was the method, and the copy in TCRdb shows in-frame clones only, minus some. The sample gives about 2 million clones, about 95% of which show up once; 1% to 1.5% is in the top ten. The source material was naive CD8+ T cells sorted from blood. The clonotype originates from a man aged 18 to 30 in good health.

In nucleotides, the CDR3 is TGTGCCAGCAGTTTATTGGGGCAGGGGAATGGCTACACCTTC. As protein: CASSLLGQGNGYTF. V usage is TRBV27 and J usage is TRBJ1-2, with D possibly being TRBD1 (6 bases). The ends were cut back, 1 base at V and 6 bases at J, with 12 bases in the middle. In germline, CDR1 is MNHEY, CDR2 SMNVEV (reference sequence). The CDR3 extends over 14 amino acids.